This T cell receptor (beta chain) stems from a study of blood T cell repertoires in COVID-19. Study-wide background: T cells, B-cell-depleted T cells, or PBMCs provided the cDNA or gDNA that served as material.

Authors' analysis steps: The authors estimated nucleated cell counts from reference gene primer amplification. Clones were read by immunoSEQ multiplex PCR, and TCRdb kept only the in-frame ones, dropping some. For V, J and clone size, that table is used; D and trimming come from the DNA. The sample includes approximately 98,000 clones, over 65% of them seen just once. Per the germline V gene, CDR1 is SSHAT and CDR2 is FNYEAQ (reference sequence). V was shortened by 4 bases and J by 5 bases, with 14 bases between the two germline ends. The CDR3 is 15 amino acids. The sample consisted of peripheral blood. The V gene is TRBV7-7, the J gene TRBJ1-4; a possible D gene is TRBD1 (5 bases). The clonotype was recovered from a woman between 40 and 55 years old with acute or convalescent COVID-19. CDR3 sequence reads: CASSSTVGVNEKLFF. Written as DNA, the CDR3 is TGTGCCAGCAGCTCGACAGTTGGAGTCAATGAAAAACTGTTTTTT.